This T cell receptor beta chain stems from a study of blood T cell repertoires in COVID-19. Study as a whole: COVID-19 samples from acute and convalescent phases originated in the United States, Italy and Spain. T cells, B-cell-depleted T cells, or PBMCs supplied cDNA or gDNA.

The germline CDR1 and CDR2 sequences are SGDLS and YYNGEE. The V and J ends lost 0 bases and 5 bases, in that order; junction bases with no gene match: 3. The CDR3 is 15 residues long. Only in-frame clones appear in the TCRdb table, and some are missing; sequencing was by immunoSEQ multiplex PCR. The sample has over 120,000 clones; roughly 77% are singletons. Sequencing was done on a sample of peripheral blood. The V and J genes are TRBV9 and TRBJ2-5, with TRBD2 identical over 11 bases. The clonotype originates from an older woman with COVID-19, enrolled during active disease. DNA for the CDR3: TGTGCCAGCAGCGTAGGCGCTAGCGGGAGGGAGACCCAGTACTTC. Translating it yields CASSVGASGRETQYF.